This T cell receptor (beta chain) stems from a study of blood T cell repertoires in COVID-19. Study summary: Some COVID-19 samples were acute and others convalescent; all came from the United States, Italy and Spain. Nucleic acid was either cDNA or gDNA, and it came from T cells, B-cell-depleted T cells, or PBMCs.

In the case of this clone: Other DNA sequences in this specimen translate into the identical CDR3.

Original analysis: Cell counts per sample came from amplifying reference gene primers. Sequenced by immunoSEQ multiplex PCR; TCRdb stores in-frame clones only, minus some. The DNA was the basis for D and trimming; V, J and clone size are from that table. This sample has about 98,000 clones, with approximately 79% found just once. V gave up 6 bases and J gave up 1 base, with 9 bases separating them. This CDR3 has 13 amino acids. Germline lookup yields CDR1 LNHDA and CDR2 SQIVND (reference sequence). This TCR derives from a man aged 70 or older with active or convalescent COVID-19. The sample was peripheral blood. V is TRBV19 and J is TRBJ2-5; D perhaps matches TRBD2 (6 bases). Written as DNA, the CDR3 is TGTGCCAGTAGCTCCGGGAGCCAAGAGACCCAGTACTTC. This sequence encodes CASSSGSQETQYF. Drawing the rest from reference TRBV19 and TRBJ2-5, the complete variable domain is DGGITQSPKYLFRKEGQNVTLSCEQNLNHDAMYWYRQDPGQGLRLIYYSQIVNDFQKGDIAEGYSVSREKKESFPLTVTSAQKNPTAFYLCASSSGSQETQYFGPGTRLLVL.